The present T cell receptor (beta chain) was sequenced within a study of OX40 agonist ivuxolimab in advanced cancers. On the study more broadly: Every patient in dose escalation had hepatocellular carcinoma, melanoma, renal cell or head and neck cancer. Partial responses occurred in three patients (one hepatocellular carcinoma, two cutaneous melanoma).

The CDR3 consists of 14 residues. Germline V gives CDR1 LNHNV, CDR2 YYDKDF (reference sequence). The V and J ends lost 0 bases and 3 bases respectively, with 9 bases between them. TCRdb's table, derived via immunoSEQ multiplex PCR, lists solely in-frame clones and lacks some. The sample lists about 46,000 clones, roughly 88% occurring once. The chain combines TRBV15 with TRBJ2-7; D uncertain. The receptor comes from an adult with an advanced solid tumor such as melanoma, head and neck, liver or kidney cancer. The material sequenced was CD4+ or CD8+ T cells sorted from blood, taken in a trial of the OX40 agonist ivuxolimab. CDR3 DNA: TGTGCCACCAGCAGAGATCTAACATTCTACGAGCAGTACTTC. Its protein is CATSRDLTFYEQYF. Full variable domain (outside the CDR3, taken from reference TRBV15 and TRBJ2-7): DAMVIQNPRYQVTQFGKPVTLSCSQTLNHNVMYWYQQKSSQAPKLLFHYYDKDFNNEADTPDNFQSRRPNTSFCFLDIRSPGLGDTAMYLCATSRDLTFYEQYFGPGTRLTVT.